The clone carrying this T cell receptor (beta chain) came up many times. The target antigen is unknown. Germline loops: CDR1 DFQATT, CDR2 SNEGSKA (reference sequence). There are 14 residues in the CDR3. Between the trimmed V and J ends, which lost 7 bases and 3 bases, there was a span of 17 bases. Every TCR cDNA molecule bore a unique molecular identifier. In TCRdb, the 5' RACE reads were re-called with MiXCR into one record per CDR3 protein. The sample yields almost 75,000 distinct CDR3 sequences, roughly 13% seen once. These data are taken from a study of spatial heterogeneity in lung cancer. As for the study in general: Detection consistently yielded more beta chains than alpha chains.

The study, taken as a whole, reports: At resection, ubiquitous expanded tumor TCRs appeared in blood more than at follow-up.

As for time point: sample taken at primary tumor resection. Frozen PBMC, nontumor lung or tumor provided whole RNA, which was sequenced unsorted. The clonotype originates from a male donor with early-stage non-small cell lung cancer. The sample consisted of PBMCs, taken at surgery. V and J are TRBV20-1 and TRBJ2-3; D might be TRBD1 (5 bases). As DNA, the CDR3 is TGCAGTGTACAGGCCGACCCGCGGACAGATACGCAGTATTTT. This encodes CSVQADPRTDTQYF.